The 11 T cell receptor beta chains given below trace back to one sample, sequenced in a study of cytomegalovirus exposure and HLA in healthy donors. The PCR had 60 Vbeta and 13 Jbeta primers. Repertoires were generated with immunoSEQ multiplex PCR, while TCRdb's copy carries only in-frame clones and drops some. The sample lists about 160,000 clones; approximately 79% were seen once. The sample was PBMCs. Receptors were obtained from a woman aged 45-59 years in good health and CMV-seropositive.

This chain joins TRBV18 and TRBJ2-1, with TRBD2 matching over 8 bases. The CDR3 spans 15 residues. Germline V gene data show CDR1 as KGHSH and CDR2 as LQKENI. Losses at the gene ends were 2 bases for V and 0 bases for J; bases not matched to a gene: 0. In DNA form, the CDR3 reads TGTGCCAGCTCACCAAGCGGGAGCTCCTACAATGAGCAGTTCTTC. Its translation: CASSPSGSSYNEQFF.

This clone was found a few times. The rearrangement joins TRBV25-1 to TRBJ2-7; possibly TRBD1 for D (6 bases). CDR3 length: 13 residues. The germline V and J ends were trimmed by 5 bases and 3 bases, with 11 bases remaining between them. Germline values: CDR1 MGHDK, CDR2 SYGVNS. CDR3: CASSTGPGYEQYF. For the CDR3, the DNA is TGTGCCAGCAGTACAGGGCCAGGCTACGAGCAGTACTTC.

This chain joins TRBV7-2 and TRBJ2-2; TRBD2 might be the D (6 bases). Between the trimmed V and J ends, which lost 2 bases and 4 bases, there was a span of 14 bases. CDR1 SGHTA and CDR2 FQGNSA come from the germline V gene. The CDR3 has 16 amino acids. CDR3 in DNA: TGTGCCAGCAGCTTACTCTCCGGGGGATCCACCGGGGAGCTGTTTTTT. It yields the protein CASSLLSGGSTGELFF.

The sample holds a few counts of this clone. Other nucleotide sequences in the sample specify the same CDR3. DNA of the CDR3: TGTGCCAGCAGCCTGGGACAGATGAACACTGAAGCTTTCTTT. Protein product: CASSLGQMNTEAFF. The V call is TRBV7-9, the J call TRBJ1-1; TRBD1 agrees at 7 bases. The CDR3 runs to 14 residues. Germline V gene lookup returns CDR1 SEHNR and CDR2 FQNEAQ (reference sequence). The V gene end was trimmed by 5 bases and the J gene end by 0 bases; junction bases not matched to a gene: 3.

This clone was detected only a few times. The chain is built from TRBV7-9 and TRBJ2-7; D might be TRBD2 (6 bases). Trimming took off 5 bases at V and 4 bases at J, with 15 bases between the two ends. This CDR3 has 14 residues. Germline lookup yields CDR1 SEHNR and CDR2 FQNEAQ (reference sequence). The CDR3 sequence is CASSGGALRYEQYF. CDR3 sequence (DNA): TGTGCCAGCAGCGGAGGGGCCCTCAGGTACGAGCAGTACTTC.

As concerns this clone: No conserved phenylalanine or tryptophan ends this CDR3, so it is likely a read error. The CDR3 sequence: CSVGTETSIQYV. CDR3 DNA: TGCAGCGTTGGGACAGAGACGAGCATTCAGTACGTC. The genes are TRBV29-1 and TRBJ2-4; the D gene is possibly TRBD1 (6 bases). Germline V gives CDR1 SQVTM, CDR2 ANQGSEA. Trimming shortened V by 4 bases and J by 9 bases, and 13 bases separated the two germline ends. The CDR3 loop spans 12 amino acids.

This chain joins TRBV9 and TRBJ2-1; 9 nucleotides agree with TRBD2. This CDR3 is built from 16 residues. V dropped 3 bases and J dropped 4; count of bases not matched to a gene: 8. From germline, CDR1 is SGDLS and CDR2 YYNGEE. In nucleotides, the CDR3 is TGTGCCAGCAGCGCGGGGGTTAGCGGGGGTTACAATGAGCAGTTCTTC. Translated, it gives CASSAGVSGGYNEQFF.

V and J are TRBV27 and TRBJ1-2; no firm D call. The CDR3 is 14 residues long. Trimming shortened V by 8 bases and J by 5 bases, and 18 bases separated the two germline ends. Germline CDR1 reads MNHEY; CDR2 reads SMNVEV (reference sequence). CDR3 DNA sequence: TGTGCCAGCCGGGGTGGAGGCAGCTTTTATGGCTACACCTTC. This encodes CASRGGGSFYGYTF.

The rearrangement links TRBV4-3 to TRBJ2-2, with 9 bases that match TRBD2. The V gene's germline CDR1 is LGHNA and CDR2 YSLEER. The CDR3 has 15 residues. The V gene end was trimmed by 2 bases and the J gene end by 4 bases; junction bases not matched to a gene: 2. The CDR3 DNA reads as TGCGCCAGCAGCCAACAGCGGGGGGTCACCGGGGAGCTGTTTTTT. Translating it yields CASSQQRGVTGELFF.

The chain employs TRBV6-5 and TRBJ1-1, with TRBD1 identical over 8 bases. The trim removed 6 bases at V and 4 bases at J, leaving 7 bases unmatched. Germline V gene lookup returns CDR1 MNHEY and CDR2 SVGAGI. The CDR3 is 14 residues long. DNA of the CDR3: TGTGCCAGCAGGAACCGACAGGGGACCACTGAAGCTTTCTTT. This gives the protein CASRNRQGTTEAFF.

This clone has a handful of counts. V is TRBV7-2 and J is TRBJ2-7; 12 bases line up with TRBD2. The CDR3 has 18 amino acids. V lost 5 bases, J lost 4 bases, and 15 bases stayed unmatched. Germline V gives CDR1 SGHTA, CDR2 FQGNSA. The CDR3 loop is CASSPTTSGGWFGYEQYF. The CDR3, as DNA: TGTGCCAGCAGCCCTACGACTAGCGGGGGTTGGTTCGGGTACGAGCAGTACTTC.